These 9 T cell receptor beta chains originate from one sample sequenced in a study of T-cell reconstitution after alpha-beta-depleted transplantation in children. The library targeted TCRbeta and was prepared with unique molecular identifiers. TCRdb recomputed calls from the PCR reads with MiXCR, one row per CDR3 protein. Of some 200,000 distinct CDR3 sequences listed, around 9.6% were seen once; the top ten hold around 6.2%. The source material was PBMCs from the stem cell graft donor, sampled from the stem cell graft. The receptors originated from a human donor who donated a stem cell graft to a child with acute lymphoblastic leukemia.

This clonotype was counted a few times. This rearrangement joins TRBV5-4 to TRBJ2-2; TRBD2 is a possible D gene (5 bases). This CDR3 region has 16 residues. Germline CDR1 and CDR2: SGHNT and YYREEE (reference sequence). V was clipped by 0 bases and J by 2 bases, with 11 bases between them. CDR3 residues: CASSLAGLGNTGELFF. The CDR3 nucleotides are TGTGCCAGCAGCTTGGCGGGGTTGGGAAACACCGGGGAGCTGTTTTTT.

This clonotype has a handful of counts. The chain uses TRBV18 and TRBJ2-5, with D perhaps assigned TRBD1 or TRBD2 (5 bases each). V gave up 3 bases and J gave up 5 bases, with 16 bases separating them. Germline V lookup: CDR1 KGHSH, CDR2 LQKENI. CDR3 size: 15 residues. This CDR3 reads CASSPWDGQSETQYF. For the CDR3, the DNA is TGTGCCAGCTCACCCTGGGACGGTCAATCGGAGACCCAGTACTTC.

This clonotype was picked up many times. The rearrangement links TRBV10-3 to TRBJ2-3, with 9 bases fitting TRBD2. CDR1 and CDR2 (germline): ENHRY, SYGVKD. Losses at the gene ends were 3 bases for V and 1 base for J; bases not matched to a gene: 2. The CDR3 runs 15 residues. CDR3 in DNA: TGTGCCATCAGTGATGTAGCGGGGGGCACAGATACGCAGTATTTT. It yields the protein CAISDVAGGTDTQYF.

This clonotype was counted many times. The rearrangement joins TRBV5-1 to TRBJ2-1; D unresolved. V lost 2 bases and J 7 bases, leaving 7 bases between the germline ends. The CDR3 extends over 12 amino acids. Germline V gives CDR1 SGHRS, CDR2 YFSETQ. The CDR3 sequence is CASSFDGNEQFF. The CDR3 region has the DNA TGCGCCAGCAGCTTCGATGGGAATGAGCAGTTCTTC.

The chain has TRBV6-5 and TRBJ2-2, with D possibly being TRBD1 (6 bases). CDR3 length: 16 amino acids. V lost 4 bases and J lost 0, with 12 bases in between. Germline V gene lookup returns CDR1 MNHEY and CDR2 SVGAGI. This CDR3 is CASSSWTASNTGELFF. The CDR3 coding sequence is TGTGCCAGCAGTTCCTGGACAGCCTCGAACACCGGGGAGCTGTTTTTT.

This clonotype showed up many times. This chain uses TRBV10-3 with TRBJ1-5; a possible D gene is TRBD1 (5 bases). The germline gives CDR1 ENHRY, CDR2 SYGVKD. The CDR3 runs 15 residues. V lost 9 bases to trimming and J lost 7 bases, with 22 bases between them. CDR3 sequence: CAIQASGEAGQPQHF. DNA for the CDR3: TGTGCCATACAGGCTTCGGGGGAAGCGGGGCAGCCCCAGCATTTT.

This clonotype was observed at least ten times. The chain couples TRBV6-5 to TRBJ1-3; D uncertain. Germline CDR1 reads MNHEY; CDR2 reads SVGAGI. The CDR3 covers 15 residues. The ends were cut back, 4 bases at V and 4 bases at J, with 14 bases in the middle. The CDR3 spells CASSSDYKSGNTIYF. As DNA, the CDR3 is TGTGCCAGCAGTTCCGACTACAAGTCAGGAAACACCATATATTTT.

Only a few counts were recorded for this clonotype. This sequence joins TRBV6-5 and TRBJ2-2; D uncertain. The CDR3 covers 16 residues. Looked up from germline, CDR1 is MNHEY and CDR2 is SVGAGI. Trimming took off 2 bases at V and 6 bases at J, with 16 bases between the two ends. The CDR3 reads CASSYVFASASGELFF. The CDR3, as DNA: TGTGCCAGCAGTTACGTTTTCGCGAGTGCTTCCGGGGAGCTGTTTTTT.

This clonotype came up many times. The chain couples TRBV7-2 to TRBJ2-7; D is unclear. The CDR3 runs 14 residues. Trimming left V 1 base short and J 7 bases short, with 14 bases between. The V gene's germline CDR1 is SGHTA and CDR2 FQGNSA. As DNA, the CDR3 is TGTGCCAGCAGCTTAGTTTCGAGGCCCGGGGAGCAGTACTTC. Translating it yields CASSLVSRPGEQYF.